Each of the 18 T cell receptor beta chains below was sequenced from the same sample in a study of blood T cells in healthy people across ages. Using a J-beta primer mix together with a sample-barcoded 5' primer, a second PCR was run for roughly 7 to 12 cycles. TCRdb called the 5' RACE reads again in MiXCR, with one record for every CDR3 protein. The sample lists over 450,000 distinct CDR3 sequences; around 24% were seen once. This sample was shared with a second study, whose subject was T cells of mothers and their children.

The specimen sequenced was blood. The receptor set was obtained from a boy aged 10-17 years in good health.

There are a few counts of this clonotype. The rearrangement joins TRBV27 to TRBJ2-5, with D uncertain. The J call is doubtful: the DNA matches TRBJ2-7 better. Germline V gene data show CDR1 as MNHEY and CDR2 as SMNVEV (reference sequence). The CDR3 is 14 residues long. CDR3 nucleotides: TGTGCCAGCAGTTTATTCAGGAACTCCTACGAGCAGTACTTC. It codes for CASSLFRNSYEQYF.

This clonotype turned up a few times. The genes are TRBV27 and TRBJ2-3, with 7 bases aligning to TRBD1. The CDR3 consists of 12 residues. The germline V gene encodes CDR1 MNHEY and CDR2 SMNVEV (reference sequence). With 6 bases clipped from V and 6 bases from J, the junction kept 3 bases outside the gene matches. CDR3 amino acids: CASRGDSDTQYF. The CDR3 coding sequence is TGTGCCAGCAGAGGGGACAGTGATACGCAGTATTTT.

This chain connects TRBV21-1 to TRBJ2-7; the table's D gene call, TRBD2, was not cross checked with the DNA. TRBV21-1 is labeled a pseudogene. The CDR3 runs to 12 residues. DNA of the CDR3: TGTGCCAGCAGCAGCCATCTACGGGGTAGGGCCTTC. It encodes CASSSHLRGRAF.

V gene TRBV7-9 combines with J gene TRBJ2-7; 7 nucleotides agree with TRBD1. The CDR3 runs 14 residues. V trimming: 5 bases; J trimming: 5 bases; junction bases outside the gene matches: 9. Germline V gene lookup returns CDR1 SEHNR and CDR2 FQNEAQ (reference sequence). CDR3 sequence reads: CASSTPTGSDEQYF. The CDR3 DNA reads as TGTGCCAGCAGCACGCCGACAGGGTCGGACGAGCAGTACTTC.

This chain connects TRBV11-2 to TRBJ2-3, with 11 nucleotides matching TRBD2. V shed 2 bases, J shed 5 bases, and the junction held 9 bases outside the gene matches. The germline gives CDR1 SGHAT, CDR2 FQNNGV. This CDR3 is 17 amino acids long. CDR3 in DNA: TGTGCCAGCAGCTTAACCCCTAGAGGACTAGCGGGAGATACGCAGTATTTT. Protein product: CASSLTPRGLAGDTQYF.

Turning to this clonotype: One end of the junction fails to match germline, which may point to a read error. The J gene is TRBJ1-5, the V gene TRBV15; D uncertain. Germline values: CDR1 LNHNV, CDR2 YYDKDF (reference sequence). The CDR3 is 12 residues long. CDR3 DNA: TGTGCCACCGGCAGAGATCATCAGCCCCAGCATTTT. It translates to CATGRDHQPQHF.

The V call is TRBV7-9, the J call TRBJ2-1; 10 bases fit TRBD2. Trimming removed 4 bases from V and 8 bases from J; junction bases left unmatched: 11. This CDR3 region has 16 residues. The V gene's germline CDR1 is SEHNR and CDR2 FQNEAQ (reference sequence). The CDR3 DNA is TGTGCCAGCAGCTCCACCCTAGCGGGGGTTCTGGATGAGCAGTTCTTC. Its protein is CASSSTLAGVLDEQFF.

V is TRBV12-3 or TRBV12-4 and J is TRBJ2-2; 11 nucleotides line up with TRBD2. The CDR3 covers 16 residues. The trim removed 7 bases at V and 1 base at J, leaving 5 bases unmatched. The CDR3 region is CASKIAGGLNTGELFF. The CDR3 DNA reads TGTGCCAGCAAAATAGCGGGGGGGCTGAACACCGGGGAGCTGTTTTTT.

V usage is TRBV7-7 and J usage is TRBJ2-3; D gene uncertain. This CDR3 is 14 amino acids long. The V end was cut by 5 bases, the J end by 6 bases, with 15 bases between. The V gene's germline CDR1 is SSHAT and CDR2 FNYEAQ (reference sequence). CDR3 bases: TGTGCCAGCAGCCCCGGACCTTTCACGGATACGCAGTATTTT. It codes for CASSPGPFTDTQYF.

This sequence joins TRBV5-4 and TRBJ2-7; maybe TRBD1 (7 bases). The CDR3 spans 15 residues. Trimming shortened V by 0 bases and J by 3 bases, and 13 bases separated the two germline ends. Per the germline V gene, CDR1 is SGHNT and CDR2 is YYREEE (reference sequence). CDR3 sequence (DNA): TGTGCCAGCAGCTTGGGGGGGGACAGAAGCTACGAGCAGTACTTC. Translation gives CASSLGGDRSYEQYF.

The chain couples TRBV28 to TRBJ1-2, with no clear D. Germline CDR1 and CDR2: MDHEN and SYDVKM. V gave up 2 bases and J gave up 2 bases, with 12 bases separating them. The CDR3 runs 15 residues. CDR3 bases: TGTGCCAGCAGTTTAAGTTGGGTCGCGAACTATGGCTACACCTTC. Translation: CASSLSWVANYGYTF.

Only a few counts were recorded for this clonotype. The CDR3 DNA reads TGTGCCAGCAGCTTAGATTGGTTGGGGCAGGGGTCCCACTACGAGCAGTACTTC. It is translated as CASSLDWLGQGSHYEQYF. This sequence joins TRBV7-2 and TRBJ2-7; tentatively, D is TRBD1 (6 bases). CDR1 SGHTA and CDR2 FQGNSA come from the germline V gene. The CDR3 has 18 amino acids. V was clipped by 1 base and J by 3 bases, with 22 bases between them.

The rearrangement uses TRBV18 and TRBJ2-5, with 8 bases lining up with TRBD1. The last part of the DNA fits TRBJ2-7 better; the J call may be wrong. The germline gives CDR1 KGHSH, CDR2 LQKENI. This CDR3 contains 14 residues. The CDR3 loop reads CASSPSTGGYEQYF. For the CDR3, the DNA is TGTGCCAGCTCACCATCCACAGGGGGCTACGAGCAGTACTTC.

CDR3 DNA sequence: TGTGCCAGCTCACGACTAGACGTTAGCACAGATACGCAGTATTTT. It is translated as CASSRLDVSTDTQYF. The chain carries TRBV9 and TRBJ2-3; D may be TRBD2 (6 bases). Germline loops: CDR1 SGDLS, CDR2 YYNGEE. V was trimmed by 7 bases and J by 0 bases, leaving 15 bases between them. The CDR3 is 15 residues long. Drawing the rest from reference TRBV9 and TRBJ2-3, the complete variable domain is DSGVTQTPKHLITATGQRVTLRCSPRSGDLSVYWYQQSLDQGLQFLIQYYNGEERAKGNILERFSAQQFPDLHSELNLSSLELGDSALYFCASSRLDVSTDTQYFGPGTRLTVL.

The chain uses TRBV29-1 and TRBJ2-5, with TRBD1 identical over 8 bases. From germline, CDR1 is SQVTM and CDR2 ANQGSEA. The CDR3 length is 16 residues. Germline trimming cut 6 bases from V and 0 bases from J; bases unmatched to any gene: 12. Here the CDR3 DNA reads TGCAGCGTGTACCGAGGACAGGGACAGGACCAAGAGACCCAGTACTTC. Its translation is CSVYRGQGQDQETQYF.

The gene calls are TRBV6-4 and TRBJ2-3; 7 bases are shared with TRBD2. The CDR3 runs 16 residues. J was trimmed by 2 bases and V by 5 bases; bases with no gene match: 10. From germline, CDR1 is MRHNA and CDR2 SNTAGT. The CDR3 region is CASSPTLARYTDTQYF. The CDR3 region has the DNA TGTGCCAGCAGTCCCACACTAGCGAGGTACACAGATACGCAGTATTTT.

This chain connects TRBV29-1 to TRBJ2-7, with TRBD1 matching 8 bases. Trimming took 6 bases from V and 0 from J; bases not matched to a gene: 7. The length of the CDR3 is 14 residues. Germline V gives CDR1 SQVTM, CDR2 ANQGSEA. This CDR3 is CSVLRTGSSYEQYF. DNA of the CDR3: TGCAGCGTGCTGAGGACAGGGTCCTCCTACGAGCAGTACTTC.

V is TRBV12-3 or TRBV12-4 and J is TRBJ2-5, with 7 positions matching TRBD2. The J call could be wrong; TRBJ2-1 is a better fit for the DNA end. The CDR3 contains 15 residues. CDR3 coding DNA: TGTGCCAGCAGGGAAAGCGGGAATTATTACAATGAGCAGTTCTTC. Translated, it gives CASRESGNYYNEQFF.